The clone carrying this T cell receptor beta chain has at least ten counts. Its antigen is as yet unknown. It was with unique molecular identifiers that the TCRbeta library was prepared. TCRdb passed the PCR reads through MiXCR, listing each CDR3 protein once. The sample has 210,000 or so distinct CDR3 sequences; roughly a tenth are singletons. This entry belongs to a study of T-cell reconstitution after alpha-beta-depleted transplantation in children. Findings and caveats of the study: Reports say that about two months after transplant, the alpha-beta T cells came out of several hundred graft clones that had expanded. One year post-transplant, T-cell counts and diversity were largely derived from T cells produced anew.

The sequence came from a child in the first two years of life with acute myeloid leukemia, due to receive a stem cell transplant. This material consisted of PBMCs, taken before TCRalphabeta/CD19-depleted stem cell transplant.

The CDR3 DNA sequence: TGCGCCAGCAGCTCAGGACAGGGGGGGTTCTACGAGCAGTACTTC. It specifies CASSSGQGGFYEQYF. The V call is TRBV5-1, the J call TRBJ2-7; 10 bases are a match to TRBD1. Germline-derived CDR1 and CDR2 are SGHRS and YFSETQ. Losses at the gene ends were 3 bases for V and 3 bases for J; bases not matched to a gene: 6. This CDR3 comprises 15 residues.